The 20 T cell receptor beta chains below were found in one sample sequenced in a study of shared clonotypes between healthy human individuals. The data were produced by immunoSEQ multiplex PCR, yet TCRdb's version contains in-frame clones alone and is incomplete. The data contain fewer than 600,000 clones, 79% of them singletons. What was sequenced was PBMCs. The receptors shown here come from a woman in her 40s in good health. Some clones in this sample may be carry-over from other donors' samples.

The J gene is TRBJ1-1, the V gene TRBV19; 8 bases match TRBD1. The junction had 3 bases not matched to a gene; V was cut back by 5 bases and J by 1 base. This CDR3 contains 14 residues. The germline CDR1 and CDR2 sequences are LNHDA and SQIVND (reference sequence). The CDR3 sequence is CASSLTGANTEAFF. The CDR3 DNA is TGTGCCAGTAGTTTGACAGGGGCGAACACTGAAGCTTTCTTT.

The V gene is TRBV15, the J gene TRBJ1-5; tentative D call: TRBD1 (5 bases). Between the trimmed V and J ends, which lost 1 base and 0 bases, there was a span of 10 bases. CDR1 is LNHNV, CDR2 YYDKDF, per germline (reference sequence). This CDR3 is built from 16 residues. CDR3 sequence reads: CATSRGGRISNQPQHF. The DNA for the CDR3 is TGTGCCACCAGCAGAGGGGGACGGATTAGCAATCAGCCCCAGCATTTT.

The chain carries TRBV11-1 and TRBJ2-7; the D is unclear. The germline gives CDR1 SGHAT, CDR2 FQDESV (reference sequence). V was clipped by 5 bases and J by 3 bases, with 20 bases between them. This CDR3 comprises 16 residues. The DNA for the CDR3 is TGTGCCAGCAGCCCGGTAGGGCGACACCGGTTCTACGAGCAGTACTTC. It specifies CASSPVGRHRFYEQYF.

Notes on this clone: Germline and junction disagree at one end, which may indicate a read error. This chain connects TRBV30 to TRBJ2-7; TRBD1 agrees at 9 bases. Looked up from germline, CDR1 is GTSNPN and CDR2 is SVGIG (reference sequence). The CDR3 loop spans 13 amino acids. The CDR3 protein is CAWSVLRTGVIHF. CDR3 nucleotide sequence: TGTGCCTGGAGTGTTCTTCGGACAGGGGTAATTCACTTC.

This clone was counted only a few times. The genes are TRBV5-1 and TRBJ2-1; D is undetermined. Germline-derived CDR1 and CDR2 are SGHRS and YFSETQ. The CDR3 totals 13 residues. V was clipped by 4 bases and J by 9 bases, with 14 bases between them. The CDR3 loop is CASSADPSGEQFF. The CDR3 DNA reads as TGCGCCAGCAGCGCGGACCCGTCGGGTGAGCAGTTCTTC. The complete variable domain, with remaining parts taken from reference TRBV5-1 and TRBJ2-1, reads KAGVTQTPRYLIKTRGQQVTLSCSPISGHRSVSWYQQTPGQGLQFLFEYFSETQRNKGNFPGRFSGRQFSNSRSEMNVSTLELGDSALYLCASSADPSGEQFFGPGTRLTVL.

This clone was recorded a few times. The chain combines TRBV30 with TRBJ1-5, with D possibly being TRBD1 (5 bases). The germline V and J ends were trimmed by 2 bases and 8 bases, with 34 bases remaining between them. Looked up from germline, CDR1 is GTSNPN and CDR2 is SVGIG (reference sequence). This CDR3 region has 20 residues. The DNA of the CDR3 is TGTGCCTGGAGTCCCGGGAGATTAGGGCGAAGGGGCCGGCTTAGGGAGCCCCAGCATTTT. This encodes CAWSPGRLGRRGRLREPQHF. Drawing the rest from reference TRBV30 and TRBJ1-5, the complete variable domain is SQTIHQWPATLVQPVGSPLSLECTVEGTSNPNLYWYRQAAGRGLQLLFYSVGIGQISSEVPQNLSASRPQDRQFILSSKKLLLSDSGFYLCAWSPGRLGRRGRLREPQHFGDGTRLSIL.

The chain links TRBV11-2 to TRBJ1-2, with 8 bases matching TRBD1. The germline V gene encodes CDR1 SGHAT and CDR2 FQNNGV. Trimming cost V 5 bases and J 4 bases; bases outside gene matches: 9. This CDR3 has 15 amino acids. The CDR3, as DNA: TGTGCCAGCAGCCTCCAGGACAGGGCGCCCTATGGCTACACCTTC. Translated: CASSLQDRAPYGYTF.

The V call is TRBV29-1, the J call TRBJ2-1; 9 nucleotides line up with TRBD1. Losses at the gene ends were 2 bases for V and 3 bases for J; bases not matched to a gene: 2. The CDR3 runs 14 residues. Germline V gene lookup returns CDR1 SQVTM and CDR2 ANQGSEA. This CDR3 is CSVERDRDYNEQFF. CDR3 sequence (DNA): TGCAGCGTTGAAAGGGACAGGGACTACAATGAGCAGTTCTTC.

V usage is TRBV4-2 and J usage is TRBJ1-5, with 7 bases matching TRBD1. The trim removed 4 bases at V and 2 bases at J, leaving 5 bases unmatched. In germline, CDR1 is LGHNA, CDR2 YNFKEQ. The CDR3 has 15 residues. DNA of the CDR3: TGTGCCAGCAGCCGAACCGGACAGGGCAATCAGCCCCAGCATTTT. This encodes CASSRTGQGNQPQHF.

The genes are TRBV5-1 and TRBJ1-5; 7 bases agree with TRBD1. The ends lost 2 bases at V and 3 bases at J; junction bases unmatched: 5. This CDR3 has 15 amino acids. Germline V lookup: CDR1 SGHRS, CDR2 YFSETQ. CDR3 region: CASSFTTGNNQPQHF. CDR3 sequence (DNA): TGCGCCAGCAGCTTTACGACAGGGAACAATCAGCCCCAGCATTTT.

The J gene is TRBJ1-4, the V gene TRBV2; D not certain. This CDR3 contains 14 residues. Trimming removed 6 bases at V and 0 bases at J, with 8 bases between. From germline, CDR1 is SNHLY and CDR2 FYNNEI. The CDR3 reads CASRPFATNEKLFF. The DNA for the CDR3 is TGTGCCAGCAGGCCTTTTGCAACTAATGAAAAACTGTTTTTT.

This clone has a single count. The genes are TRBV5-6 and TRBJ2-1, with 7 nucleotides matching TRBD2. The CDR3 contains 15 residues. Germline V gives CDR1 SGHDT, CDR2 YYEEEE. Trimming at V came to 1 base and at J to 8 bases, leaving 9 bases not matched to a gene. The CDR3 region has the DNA TGTGCCAGCAGCTTGATCGGCGGGAGTGGGGATGAGCAGTTCTTC. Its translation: CASSLIGGSGDEQFF.

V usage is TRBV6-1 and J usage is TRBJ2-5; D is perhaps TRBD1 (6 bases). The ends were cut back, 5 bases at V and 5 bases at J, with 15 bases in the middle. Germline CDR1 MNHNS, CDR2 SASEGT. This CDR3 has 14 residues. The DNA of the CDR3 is TGTGCCAGCAGTCCCACAGGGTTCGGGGAGACCCAGTACTTC. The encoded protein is CASSPTGFGETQYF.

The CDR3 sequence is CASSSSAGGYYNEQFF. The CDR3 DNA is TGCGCCAGCAGCTCCTCGGCCGGGGGCTACTACAATGAGCAGTTCTTC. The V and J genes are TRBV5-1 and TRBJ2-1; either TRBD1 or TRBD2 may fit D (6 bases each). Germline V CDR1 and CDR2: SGHRS, YFSETQ. CDR3 length: 16 residues. Deletions cut 3 bases from V and 3 bases from J, with 16 bases between.

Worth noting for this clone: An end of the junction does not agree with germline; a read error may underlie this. The CDR3 protein is CASNDLAASYEQCF. CDR3 sequence (DNA): TGTGCCAGCAACGACCTAGCGGCCTCCTACGAGCAGTGCTTC. The chain joins TRBV2 to TRBJ2-7; 7 bases are a match to TRBD2. Germline assignment: CDR1 SNHLY and CDR2 FYNNEI. CDR3 size: 14 residues.

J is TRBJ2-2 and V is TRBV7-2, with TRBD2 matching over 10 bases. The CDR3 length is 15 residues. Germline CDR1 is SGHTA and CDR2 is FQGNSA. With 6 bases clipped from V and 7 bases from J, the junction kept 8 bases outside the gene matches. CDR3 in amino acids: CASSLLAGAGGELFF. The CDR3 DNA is TGTGCCAGCAGTCTCCTAGCGGGAGCTGGCGGGGAGCTGTTTTTT.

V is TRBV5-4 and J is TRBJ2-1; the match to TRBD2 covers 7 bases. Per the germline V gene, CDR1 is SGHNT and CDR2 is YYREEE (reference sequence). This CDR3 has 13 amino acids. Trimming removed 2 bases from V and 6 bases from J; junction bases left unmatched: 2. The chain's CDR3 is CASSFRGSNEQFF. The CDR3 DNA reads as TGTGCCAGCAGCTTTCGCGGGAGCAATGAGCAGTTCTTC.

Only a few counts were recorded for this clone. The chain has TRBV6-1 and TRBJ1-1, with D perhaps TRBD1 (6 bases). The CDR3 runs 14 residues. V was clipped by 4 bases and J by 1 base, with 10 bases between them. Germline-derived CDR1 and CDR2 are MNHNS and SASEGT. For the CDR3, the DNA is TGTGCCAGCAGTGCAAACAGGGCGAACACTGAAGCTTTCTTT. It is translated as CASSANRANTEAFF.

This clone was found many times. CDR3 coding DNA: TGTGCCAGTAGTCGGGTCGGCCAGCCCCAGCATTTT. Its protein product is CASSRVGQPQHF. V gene TRBV19 combines with J gene TRBJ1-5; no clear D gene. From germline, CDR1 is LNHDA and CDR2 SQIVND (reference sequence). V was cut by 5 bases and J by 7 bases, with 9 bases left in between. The CDR3 extends over 12 amino acids.

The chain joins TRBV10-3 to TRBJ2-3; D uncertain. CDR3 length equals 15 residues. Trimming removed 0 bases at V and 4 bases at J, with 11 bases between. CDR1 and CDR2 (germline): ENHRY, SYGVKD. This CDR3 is CAISESNRHADTQYF. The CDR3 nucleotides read TGTGCCATCAGTGAGTCGAATAGGCATGCAGATACGCAGTATTTT.